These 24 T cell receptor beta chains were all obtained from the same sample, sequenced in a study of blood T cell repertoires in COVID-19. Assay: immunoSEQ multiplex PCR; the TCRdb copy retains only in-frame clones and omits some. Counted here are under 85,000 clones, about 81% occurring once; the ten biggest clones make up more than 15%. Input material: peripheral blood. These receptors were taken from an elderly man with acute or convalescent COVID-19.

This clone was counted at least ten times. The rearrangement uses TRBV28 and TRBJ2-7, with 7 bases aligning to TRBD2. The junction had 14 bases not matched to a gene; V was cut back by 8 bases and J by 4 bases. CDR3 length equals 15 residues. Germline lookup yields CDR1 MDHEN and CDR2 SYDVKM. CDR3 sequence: CASGPPSSGFYEQYF. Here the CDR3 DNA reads TGTGCCAGCGGCCCACCATCTAGCGGATTTTACGAGCAGTACTTC.

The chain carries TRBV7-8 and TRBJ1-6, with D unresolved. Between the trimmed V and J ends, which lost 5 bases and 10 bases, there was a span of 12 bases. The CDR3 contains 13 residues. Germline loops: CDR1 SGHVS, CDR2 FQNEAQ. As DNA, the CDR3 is TGTGCCAGCAGCCCGCCGGCGGGGTCACCCCTCCACTTT. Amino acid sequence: CASSPPAGSPLHF.

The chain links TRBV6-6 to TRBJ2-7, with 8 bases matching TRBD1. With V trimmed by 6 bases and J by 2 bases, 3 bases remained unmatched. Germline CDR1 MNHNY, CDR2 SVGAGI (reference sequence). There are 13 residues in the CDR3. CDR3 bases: TGTGCCAGCAGCGCGGGACAGGCCTACGAGCAGTACTTC. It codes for CASSAGQAYEQYF.

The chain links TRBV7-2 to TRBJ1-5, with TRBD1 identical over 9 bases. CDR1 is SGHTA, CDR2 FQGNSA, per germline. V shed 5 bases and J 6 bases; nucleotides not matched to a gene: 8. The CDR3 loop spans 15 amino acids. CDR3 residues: CASSSRTGAGQPQHF. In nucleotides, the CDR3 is TGTGCCAGCAGCAGCAGGACAGGGGCTGGTCAGCCCCAGCATTTT.

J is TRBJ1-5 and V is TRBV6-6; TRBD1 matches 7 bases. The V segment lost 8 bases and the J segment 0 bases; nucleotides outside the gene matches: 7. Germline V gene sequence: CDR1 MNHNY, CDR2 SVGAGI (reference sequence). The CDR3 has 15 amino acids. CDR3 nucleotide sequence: TGTGCCAGCCTACGACAGGGAAATAGCAATCAGCCCCAGCATTTT. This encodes CASLRQGNSNQPQHF.

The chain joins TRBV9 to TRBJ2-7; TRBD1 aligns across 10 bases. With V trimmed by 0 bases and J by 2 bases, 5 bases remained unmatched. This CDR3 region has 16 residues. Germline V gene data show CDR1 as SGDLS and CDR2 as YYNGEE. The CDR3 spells CASSVGPGQGTYEQYF. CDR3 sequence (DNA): TGTGCCAGCAGCGTAGGACCGGGACAGGGGACCTACGAGCAGTACTTC.

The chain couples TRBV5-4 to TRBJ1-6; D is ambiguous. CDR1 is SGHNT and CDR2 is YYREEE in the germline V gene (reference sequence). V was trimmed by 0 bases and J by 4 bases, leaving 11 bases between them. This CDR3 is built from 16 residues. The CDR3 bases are TGTGCCAGCAGCTTGGCTCCTGGAGCTTATAATTCACCCCTCCACTTT. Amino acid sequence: CASSLAPGAYNSPLHF.

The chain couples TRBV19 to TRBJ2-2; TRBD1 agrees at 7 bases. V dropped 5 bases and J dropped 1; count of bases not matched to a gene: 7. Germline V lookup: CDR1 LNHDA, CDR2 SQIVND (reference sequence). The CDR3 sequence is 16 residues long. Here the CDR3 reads CASSPRRTGNTGELFF. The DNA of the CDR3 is TGTGCCAGTAGTCCTCGCCGGACAGGGAACACCGGGGAGCTGTTTTTT.

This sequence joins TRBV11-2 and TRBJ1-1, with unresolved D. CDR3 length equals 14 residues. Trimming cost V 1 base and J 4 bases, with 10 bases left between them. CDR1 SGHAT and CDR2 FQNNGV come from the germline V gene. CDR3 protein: CASSLVAGSTEAFF. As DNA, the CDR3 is TGTGCCAGCAGCTTAGTGGCGGGGAGCACTGAAGCTTTCTTT.

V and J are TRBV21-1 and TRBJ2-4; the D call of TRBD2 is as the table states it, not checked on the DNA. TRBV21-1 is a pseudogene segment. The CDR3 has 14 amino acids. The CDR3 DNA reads TGTGCCAGCAGCAATCGAGTTGTGAAAAACATTCAGTACTTC. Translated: CASSNRVVKNIQYF.

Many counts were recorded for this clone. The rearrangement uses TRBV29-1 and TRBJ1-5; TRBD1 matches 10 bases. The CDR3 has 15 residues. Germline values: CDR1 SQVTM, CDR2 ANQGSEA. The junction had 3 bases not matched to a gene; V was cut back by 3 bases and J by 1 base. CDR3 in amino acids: CSVETGQGSNQPQHF. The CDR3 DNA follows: TGCAGCGTTGAGACGGGACAGGGGAGCAATCAGCCCCAGCATTTT.

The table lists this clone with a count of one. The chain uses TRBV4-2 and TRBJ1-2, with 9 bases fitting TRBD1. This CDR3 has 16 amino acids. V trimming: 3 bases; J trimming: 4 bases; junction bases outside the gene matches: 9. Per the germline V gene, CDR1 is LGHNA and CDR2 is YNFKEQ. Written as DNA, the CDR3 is TGTGCCAGCAGCCAGTTCACAGGGGGCGCCGGCTATGGCTACACCTTC. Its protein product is CASSQFTGGAGYGYTF.

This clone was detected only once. This chain's CDR3 is CASSLPADYYGYTF. CDR3 nucleotides: TGTGCCAGCAGTTTGCCGGCCGACTACTATGGCTACACCTTC. The V gene is TRBV28, the J gene TRBJ1-2; no definite D call. Germline CDR1 reads MDHEN; CDR2 reads SYDVKM. The CDR3 spans 14 residues. Between the trimmed V and J ends, which lost 3 bases and 3 bases, there was a span of 11 bases.

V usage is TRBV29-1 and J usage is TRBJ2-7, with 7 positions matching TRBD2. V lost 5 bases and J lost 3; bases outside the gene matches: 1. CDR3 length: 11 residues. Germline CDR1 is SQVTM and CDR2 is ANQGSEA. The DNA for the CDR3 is TGCAGCGTTCGGACTAGCTACGAGCAGTACTTC. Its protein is CSVRTSYEQYF.

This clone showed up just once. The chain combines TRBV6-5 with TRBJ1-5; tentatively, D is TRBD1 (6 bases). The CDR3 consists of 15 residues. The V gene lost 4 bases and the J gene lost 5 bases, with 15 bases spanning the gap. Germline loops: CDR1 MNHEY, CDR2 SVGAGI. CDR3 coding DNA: TGTGCCAGCAGTTCAGCCGGGGGGCACGATCAGCCCCAGCATTTT. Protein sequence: CASSSAGGHDQPQHF.

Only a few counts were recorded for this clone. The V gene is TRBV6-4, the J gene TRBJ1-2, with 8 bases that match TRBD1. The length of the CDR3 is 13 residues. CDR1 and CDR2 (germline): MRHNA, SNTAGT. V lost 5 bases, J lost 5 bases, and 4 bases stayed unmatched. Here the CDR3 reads CASSQNRGYGYTF. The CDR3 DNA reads TGTGCCAGCAGTCAGAACAGGGGGTATGGCTACACCTTC.

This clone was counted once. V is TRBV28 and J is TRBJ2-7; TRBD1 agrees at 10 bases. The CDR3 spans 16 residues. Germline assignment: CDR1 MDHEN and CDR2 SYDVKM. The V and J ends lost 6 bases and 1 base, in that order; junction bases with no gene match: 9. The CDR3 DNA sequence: TGTGCCAGCAGGCCGCCTCCGGGACAGGGGTCCTACGAGCAGTACTTC. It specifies CASRPPPGQGSYEQYF.

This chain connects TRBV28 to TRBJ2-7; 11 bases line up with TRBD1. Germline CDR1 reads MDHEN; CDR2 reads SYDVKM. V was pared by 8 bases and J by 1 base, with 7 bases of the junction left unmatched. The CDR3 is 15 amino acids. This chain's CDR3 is CASARDRGTSYEQYF. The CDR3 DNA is TGTGCCAGCGCCAGGGACAGGGGGACGTCCTACGAGCAGTACTTC.

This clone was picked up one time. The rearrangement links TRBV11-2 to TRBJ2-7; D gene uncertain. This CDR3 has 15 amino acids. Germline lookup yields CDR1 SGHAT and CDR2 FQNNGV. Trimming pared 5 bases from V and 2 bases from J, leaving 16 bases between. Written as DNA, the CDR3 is TGTGCCAGCAGCCAATACGGTTCCCCCACCTACGAGCAGTACTTC. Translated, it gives CASSQYGSPTYEQYF.

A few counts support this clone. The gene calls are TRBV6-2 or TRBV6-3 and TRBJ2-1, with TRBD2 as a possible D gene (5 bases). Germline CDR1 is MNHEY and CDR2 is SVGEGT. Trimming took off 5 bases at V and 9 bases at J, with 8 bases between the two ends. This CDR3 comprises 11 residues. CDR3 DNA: TGTGCCAGCAGTCCACGGGGTGAGCAGTTCTTC. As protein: CASSPRGEQFF.

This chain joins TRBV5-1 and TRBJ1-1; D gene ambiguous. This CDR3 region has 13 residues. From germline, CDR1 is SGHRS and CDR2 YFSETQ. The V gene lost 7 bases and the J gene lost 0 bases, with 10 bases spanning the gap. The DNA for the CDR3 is TGCGCCAGCCTTGGGGAGTTGAACACTGAAGCTTTCTTT. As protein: CASLGELNTEAFF.

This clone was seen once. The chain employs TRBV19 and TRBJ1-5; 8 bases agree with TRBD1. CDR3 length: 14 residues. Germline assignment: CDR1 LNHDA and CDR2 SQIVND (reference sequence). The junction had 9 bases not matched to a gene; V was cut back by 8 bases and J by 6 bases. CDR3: CASHSRDRSQPQHF. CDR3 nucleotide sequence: TGTGCCAGTCACTCCCGGGACAGGAGTCAGCCCCAGCATTTT.

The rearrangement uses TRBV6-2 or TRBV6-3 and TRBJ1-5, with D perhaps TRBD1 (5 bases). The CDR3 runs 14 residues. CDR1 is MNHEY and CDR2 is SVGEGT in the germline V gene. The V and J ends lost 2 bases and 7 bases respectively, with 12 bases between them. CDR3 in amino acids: CASSYAGETQPQHF. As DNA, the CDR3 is TGTGCCAGCAGTTACGCGGGGGAGACCCAGCCCCAGCATTTT.

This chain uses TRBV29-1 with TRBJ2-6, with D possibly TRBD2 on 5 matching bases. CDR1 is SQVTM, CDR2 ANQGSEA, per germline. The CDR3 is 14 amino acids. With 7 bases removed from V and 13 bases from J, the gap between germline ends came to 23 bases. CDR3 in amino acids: CSAQGPNTGLVLTF. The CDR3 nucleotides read TGCAGCGCCCAAGGCCCCAACACGGGGTTAGTCCTGACTTTC.